A single sample is the source of the 3 T cell receptor beta chains below, sequenced in a study of blood T cells in healthy people across ages. A second PCR of 7 to 11 cycles used a sample-barcoded 5' primer and a J-beta primer mix. TCRdb re-derived calls from the 5' RACE reads in MiXCR, one entry per CDR3 protein. The repertoire holds hundreds of thousands of distinct CDR3 sequences, with roughly 48% as singletons. Sequencing was carried out using blood. Source of these receptors: a man older than 75 in good health.

J is TRBJ2-7 and V is TRBV20-1; a weak D match, TRBD1 (6 bases). There are 12 residues in the CDR3. The germline V gene has CDR1 DFQATT and CDR2 SNEGSKA (reference sequence). Trimming removed 3 bases from V and 5 bases from J, with 11 bases in between. As DNA, the CDR3 is TGCAGTGCTAGGTACAGGGCGGACGAGCAGTACTTC. Its translation is CSARYRADEQYF.

The chain joins TRBV6-5 to TRBJ2-2, with no clear D. CDR1 is MNHEY and CDR2 is SVGAGI in the germline V gene. V lost 6 bases and J lost 5, with 13 bases in between. The CDR3 contains 14 residues. CDR3 residues: CASREGLWTGELFF. The CDR3 bases are TGTGCCAGCAGAGAAGGGTTGTGGACCGGGGAGCTGTTTTTT.

This clonotype was detected only a few times. The V call is TRBV4-3, the J call TRBJ2-3; D is undetermined. Trimming removed 4 bases at V and 2 bases at J, with 22 bases between. The CDR3 is 18 amino acids. The germline V gene has CDR1 LGHNA and CDR2 YSLEER. Here the CDR3 reads CASSRHLSDGILTDTQYF. The CDR3 coding sequence is TGCGCCAGCAGCCGCCACCTTTCAGACGGCATCCTCACAGATACGCAGTATTTT.